One T cell receptor (beta chain) is described in this entry. The CDR3 totals 15 residues. With 2 bases clipped from V and 4 bases from J, the junction kept 2 bases outside the gene matches. Germline values: CDR1 SGHTA, CDR2 FQGTGA. PCR employed 60 Vbeta and 13 Jbeta primers. TCRdb's table, derived via immunoSEQ multiplex PCR, lists solely in-frame clones and lacks some. Of tens of thousands of clones listed, less than 85% are singletons. The data are from a study of cytomegalovirus exposure and HLA in healthy donors. On the study more broadly: Membership in the Caucasian-associated ancestry cluster was found for around four fifths of 300 to 400 genotyped donors.

J is TRBJ2-2 and V is TRBV7-3; 9 nucleotides line up with TRBD1. The source of this sequence is a man younger than 40 in good health and CMV-seropositive. Sequenced material: PBMCs. The CDR3 sequence is CASSLQQGATGELFF. In DNA, the CDR3 is TGTGCCAGCAGCTTACAACAGGGGGCCACCGGGGAGCTGTTTTTT.